Listed here are 27 T cell receptor beta chains from one sample, sequenced in a study of sequential checkpoint blockade in melanoma. As to treatment: randomized to nivolumab then ipilimumab (arm A) or the reverse (arm B). Sequencing was performed with immunoSEQ multiplex PCR; in TCRdb, only in-frame clones are kept and a portion is missing. The repertoire holds under 20,000 clones, with 75% to 85% as singletons. The starting material was CD8+ T cells sorted from blood (inferred from file names), obtained from a patient given nivolumab and ipilimumab in sequence. Receptors were obtained from a human donor with melanoma.

The chain carries TRBV27 and TRBJ2-7; no clear D. The V gene lost 6 bases and the J gene lost 3 bases, with 9 bases spanning the gap. Germline V CDR1 and CDR2: MNHEY, SMNVEV (reference sequence). The CDR3 loop spans 12 amino acids. CDR3 in amino acids: CASSSPYYEQYF. CDR3 nucleotide sequence: TGTGCCAGCAGCTCCCCCTACTACGAGCAGTACTTC.

This clone was detected a few times. This chain connects TRBV29-1 to TRBJ1-2; a possible D gene is TRBD1 (6 bases). This CDR3 comprises 11 residues. V lost 4 bases and J lost 5, with 8 bases in between. CDR1 and CDR2 from the germline V gene are SQVTM and ANQGSEA. CDR3 in DNA: TGCAGCGTTGTAACAGGGTATGGCTACACCTTC. Protein: CSVVTGYGYTF.

The chain employs TRBV19 and TRBJ2-7; tentative D call: TRBD1 (5 bases). Germline CDR1 and CDR2: LNHDA and SQIVND (reference sequence). The germline V and J ends were trimmed by 7 bases and 3 bases, with 19 bases remaining between them. The length of the CDR3 is 15 residues. CDR3 in DNA: TGTGCCAGTAACCCCTCTGGGCAGGGCATCTACGAGCAGTACTTC. Translating it yields CASNPSGQGIYEQYF. Full variable domain (outside the CDR3, taken from reference TRBV19 and TRBJ2-7): DGGITQSPKYLFRKEGQNVTLSCEQNLNHDAMYWYRQDPGQGLRLIYYSQIVNDFQKGDIAEGYSVSREKKESFPLTVTSAQKNPTAFYLCASNPSGQGIYEQYFGPGTRLTVT.

In this sample, this clone turned up a few times. The chain employs TRBV7-9 and TRBJ1-4; tentatively, D is TRBD1 (6 bases). From germline, CDR1 is SEHNR and CDR2 FQNEAQ (reference sequence). The CDR3 contains 15 residues. The V and J ends lost 1 base and 8 bases respectively, with 14 bases between them. The CDR3 nucleotides read TGTGCCAGCAGCTTAGATTGGGGGCTTGACGAAAAACTGTTTTTT. This translates into CASSLDWGLDEKLFF.

The chain uses TRBV5-1 and TRBJ2-7; TRBD1 aligns across 9 bases. J gave up 5 bases and V 4 bases, and 7 bases lay outside the gene matches. Germline CDR1 SGHRS, CDR2 YFSETQ. This CDR3 contains 14 residues. The CDR3 spells CASSNRDRVHEQYF. In nucleotides, the CDR3 is TGCGCCAGCAGCAACCGGGACAGGGTACACGAGCAGTACTTC.

This clone was seen a single time. This chain joins TRBV9 and TRBJ2-7, with 9 bases that match TRBD2. Germline CDR1 and CDR2: SGDLS and YYNGEE. This CDR3 has 17 amino acids. V lost 5 bases and J lost 2; bases outside the gene matches: 14. The CDR3 loop is CASSPTSTSGLTYEQYF. In DNA form, the CDR3 reads TGTGCCAGCAGTCCCACCTCGACTAGCGGATTAACCTACGAGCAGTACTTC.

The chain recombines TRBV5-1 with TRBJ1-1, with a possible D match to TRBD1 (6 bases). V lost 1 base to trimming and J lost 1 base, with 11 bases between them. Germline V gives CDR1 SGHRS, CDR2 YFSETQ. The CDR3 contains 15 residues. The CDR3: CASSLRGGGNTEAFF. The CDR3 bases are TGCGCCAGCAGCTTGAGAGGGGGTGGGAACACTGAAGCTTTCTTT.

DNA for the CDR3: TGCAGCGTTGTCGGGGAGACGGGTGGCTACACCTTC. This sequence encodes CSVVGETGGYTF. V is TRBV29-1 and J is TRBJ1-2, with D unclear. This CDR3 comprises 12 residues. Deletions cut 4 bases from V and 7 bases from J, with 13 bases between. Germline CDR1 SQVTM, CDR2 ANQGSEA.

The J gene is TRBJ2-7, the V gene TRBV5-1, with 8 bases identical to TRBD1. This CDR3 region has 11 residues. V dropped 4 bases and J dropped 6; count of bases not matched to a gene: 0. Germline CDR1 and CDR2: SGHRS and YFSETQ. In DNA form, the CDR3 reads TGCGCCAGCAGCCAGGGGGCCGAGCAGTACTTC. Translation: CASSQGAEQYF.

This clone was seen a handful of times. The chain is built from TRBV16 and TRBJ2-7, with 9 bases that match TRBD2. The CDR3 runs 14 residues. Unmatched junction bases numbered 4, after V lost 3 bases and J lost 4 bases. Per germline, CDR1 KGHSY and CDR2 FQNENV. This CDR3 is CASSQGLAGYEQYF. CDR3 DNA sequence: TGTGCCAGCAGCCAGGGGCTAGCGGGGTACGAGCAGTACTTC.

The rearrangement joins TRBV28 to TRBJ2-7; perhaps TRBD1 as D (6 bases). Deletions cut 3 bases from V and 4 bases from J, with 16 bases between. The CDR3 extends over 15 amino acids. Per germline, CDR1 MDHEN and CDR2 SYDVKM. The CDR3 sequence is CASSLVGDTPYEQYF. In nucleotides, the CDR3 is TGTGCCAGCAGTTTGGTTGGGGACACTCCGTACGAGCAGTACTTC.

The genes are TRBV11-2 and TRBJ2-7; 8 nucleotides line up with TRBD2. Germline lookup yields CDR1 SGHAT and CDR2 FQNNGV. The CDR3 runs to 13 residues. V lost 6 bases, J lost 3 bases, and 4 bases stayed unmatched. The CDR3 protein is CASSERGLYEQYF. The DNA for the CDR3 is TGTGCCAGCAGTGAGCGGGGGCTCTACGAGCAGTACTTC.

The chain employs TRBV5-5 and TRBJ2-7; 8 bases are a match to TRBD1. CDR1 is SGHKS, CDR2 YYEKEE, per germline (reference sequence). The CDR3 is 14 amino acids. The ends lost 4 bases at V and 3 bases at J; junction bases unmatched: 6. The CDR3 reads CASSIRTGSYEQYF. Here the CDR3 DNA reads TGTGCCAGCAGCATCCGGACAGGGAGCTACGAGCAGTACTTC.

This chain connects TRBV4-1 to TRBJ2-6, with TRBD1 matching 8 bases. This CDR3 has 17 residues. V lost 0 bases, J lost 6 bases, and 7 bases stayed unmatched. Germline V gene sequence: CDR1 MGHRA, CDR2 YSYEKL. The CDR3 protein is CASSQDYSGGLANVLTF. CDR3 sequence (DNA): TGCGCCAGCAGCCAAGATTACTCAGGGGGCTTGGCCAACGTCCTGACTTTC.

The chain has TRBV10-1 and TRBJ2-7; 11 bases fit TRBD1. V lost 3 bases to trimming and J lost 5 bases; unmatched junction nucleotides: 6. Germline V gives CDR1 WNHNN, CDR2 SYGVQD (reference sequence). CDR3 size: 15 residues. CDR3 sequence (DNA): TGCGCCAGCAGTGACCCGGGACAGGGGGTCGACGAGCAGTACTTC. As protein: CASSDPGQGVDEQYF.

The rearrangement links TRBV30 to TRBJ2-7, with 7 bases aligning to TRBD1. Looked up from germline, CDR1 is GTSNPN and CDR2 is SVGIG (reference sequence). The CDR3 extends over 13 amino acids. Trimming at V came to 1 base and at J to 7 bases, leaving 7 bases not matched to a gene. The CDR3 nucleotides are TGTGCCTGGAGTGGGGGTAGGGGGCTTGAGCAGTACTTC. Protein sequence: CAWSGGRGLEQYF.

The chain couples TRBV7-2 to TRBJ1-2; 8 bases agree with TRBD1. CDR1 and CDR2 (germline): SGHTA, FQGNSA. CDR3 length equals 15 residues. V dropped 6 bases and J dropped 8; count of bases not matched to a gene: 14. CDR3 sequence (DNA): TGTGCCAGCAGTCTCAGACAGGGGCGGATTTCCGGCTACACCTTC. It is translated as CASSLRQGRISGYTF.

V is TRBV27 and J is TRBJ2-7, with D tentatively TRBD1 (5 bases). The germline V and J ends were trimmed by 0 bases and 4 bases, with 7 bases remaining between them. CDR3 length: 13 residues. The germline V gene has CDR1 MNHEY and CDR2 SMNVEV (reference sequence). The CDR3 sequence is CASSLSRVYEQYF. The CDR3 bases are TGTGCCAGCAGTTTATCCAGGGTATACGAGCAGTACTTC.

The chain employs TRBV25-1 and TRBJ2-7, with 7 bases fitting TRBD2. J lost 6 bases, V lost 4 bases, and 6 bases had no gene match. Germline CDR1 and CDR2: MGHDK and SYGVNS. The CDR3 contains 13 residues. The CDR3 DNA sequence: TGTGCCAGCAGTGTAAGCAGGGAGGGCGAGCAGTACTTC. It specifies CASSVSREGEQYF.

In this sample, this clone turned up a few times. The chain has TRBV7-9 and TRBJ2-7; 8 nucleotides agree with TRBD2. This CDR3 has 14 residues. Germline CDR1 is SEHNR and CDR2 is FQNEAQ (reference sequence). The trim removed 4 bases at V and 4 bases at J, leaving 6 bases unmatched. CDR3 amino acids: CASSSPGLAYEQYF. DNA of the CDR3: TGTGCCAGCAGCTCCCCCGGACTAGCTTACGAGCAGTACTTC.

The chain carries TRBV19 and TRBJ1-5, with 9 bases aligning to TRBD1. V lost 10 bases and J lost 2; bases outside the gene matches: 12. The V gene's germline CDR1 is LNHDA and CDR2 SQIVND (reference sequence). The CDR3 contains 16 residues. CDR3 sequence: CATSITGGTGNQPQHF. In nucleotides, the CDR3 is TGTGCCACCAGTATAACAGGGGGCACGGGCAATCAGCCCCAGCATTTT.

The rearrangement uses TRBV28 and TRBJ1-3; no clear D. The germline V gene has CDR1 MDHEN and CDR2 SYDVKM. This CDR3 is built from 15 residues. Trimming cost V 3 bases and J 4 bases, with 13 bases left between them. CDR3 coding DNA: TGTGCCAGCAGTTTGGTCCCGACTGACGGAAACACCATATATTTT. The encoded protein is CASSLVPTDGNTIYF.

The V gene is TRBV5-6, the J gene TRBJ2-7, with TRBD1 matching over 7 bases. V shed 0 bases, J shed 2 bases, and the junction held 5 bases outside the gene matches. The CDR3 spans 15 residues. Germline assignment: CDR1 SGHDT and CDR2 YYEEEE. In DNA, the CDR3 is TGTGCCAGCAGCTTGGGACAGGGATCCCCCTACGAGCAGTACTTC. Encoded protein: CASSLGQGSPYEQYF.

The rearrangement links TRBV7-8 to TRBJ2-7, with 12 positions matching TRBD2. There are 16 residues in the CDR3. Germline V gene data show CDR1 as SGHVS and CDR2 as FQNEAQ. The V and J ends lost 2 bases and 2 bases, in that order; junction bases with no gene match: 4. CDR3 coding DNA: TGTGCCAGCAGCTTATTACTAGCGGGGGGTGCCTACGAGCAGTACTTC. Its translation: CASSLLLAGGAYEQYF. Drawing the rest from reference TRBV7-8 and TRBJ2-7, the complete variable domain is GAGVSQSPRYKVAKRGQDVALRCDPISGHVSLFWYQQALGQGPEFLTYFQNEAQLDKSGLPSDRFFAERPEGSVSTLKIQRTQQEDSAVYLCASSLLLAGGAYEQYFGPGTRLTVT.

The chain couples TRBV4-1 to TRBJ1-5; TRBD1 aligns across 7 bases. The CDR3 contains 16 residues. Per germline, CDR1 MGHRA and CDR2 YSYEKL. The junction had 15 bases not matched to a gene; V was cut back by 2 bases and J by 11 bases. CDR3 protein: CASSQKGVGATGAQHF. DNA for the CDR3: TGCGCCAGCAGCCAAAAAGGGGTCGGGGCCACAGGGGCCCAGCATTTT.

The rearrangement links TRBV15 to TRBJ1-1; no clear D gene. Trimming took off 0 bases at V and 7 bases at J, with 15 bases between the two ends. The CDR3 covers 15 residues. Germline CDR1 reads LNHNV; CDR2 reads YYDKDF (reference sequence). The DNA of the CDR3 is TGTGCCACCAGCAGAGATCAGACCCCTGGGCATGAAGCTTTCTTT. As protein: CATSRDQTPGHEAFF.

The chain employs TRBV7-9 and TRBJ1-2; D is unclear. V gave up 0 bases and J gave up 6 bases, with 5 bases separating them. The germline V gene has CDR1 SEHNR and CDR2 FQNEAQ (reference sequence). The CDR3 consists of 12 residues. The CDR3 nucleotides read TGTGCCAGCAGCTTAGCCGTCGATGGCTACACCTTC. Translation gives CASSLAVDGYTF.